In its sample, the clone carrying this T cell receptor (beta chain) was seen a few times. Its cognate antigen is unknown. Nominally healthy donors were sampled, though unrecorded immune exposures were likely. This record comes from a study of cytomegalovirus exposure and HLA in healthy donors. Findings and limits, study-wide: Rarity held for most TCR sequences, but there were some public TCRs that occurred in many donors. Altogether, around 160 TCR beta chains were recorded as cytomegalovirus-associated. In the analysis, some V segments, TRBV6-2 and TRBV6-3 included, were excluded as indistinguishable.

CDR3 length equals 16 residues. Germline lookup yields CDR1 SEHNR and CDR2 FQNEAQ (reference sequence). Trimming cost V 5 bases and J 5 bases, with 18 bases left between them. Primers included in the PCR were 60 Vbeta and 13 Jbeta primers. Sequencing was performed with immunoSEQ multiplex PCR; in TCRdb, only in-frame clones are kept and a portion is missing. Here the sample spans more than 85,000 clones, roughly three quarters being singletons. The chain employs TRBV7-9 and TRBJ2-2; possible D gene TRBD1, 5 bases. This clonotype originated in a man aged 30 to 39 in good health and CMV-seronegative. The sample consisted of PBMCs. CDR3: CASSLPGREGTGELFF. The CDR3 coding sequence is TGTGCCAGCAGCCTGCCGGGCAGGGAAGGAACCGGGGAGCTGTTTTTT.